The present entry profiles one T cell receptor beta chain with its context. In this sample, this clone turned up a few times. Which antigen it targets is not known. Nothing much larger sits one base from this clone, and base qualities are not available. From V the trimming removes 3 bases and from J it removes 7 bases, while the gene matches leave 5 bases of the junction unaccounted for. CDR1 and CDR2, looked up from the germline V gene, are MDHEN and SYDVKM. There are 13 amino acids in the CDR3, from cysteine to phenylalanine inclusive. The entry retains the CDR3 DNA only, 39 bases that are in frame from base 1. Libraries were made using the immunoSEQ multiplex PCR assay. TCRdb holds this immuneACCESS table with in-frame rearrangements only. Some clones are missing; in checked studies, unresolved V genes explain under half, and the rest has no known cause. The sample table lists some 660,000 clones, more than 75% of them with a count of one. The ten largest clones capture 0.0094% of the sample.

These data are taken from a study of shared T cell receptors in the human thymus (TCRdb year 2021). As for the study more broadly: The study examined how the human thymus generates shared, self-reactive T-cell receptor alpha chains.

The sample was also reused in another study, on human thymus T cells. As the second publication notes: The donors were immunologically healthy infants in Finland who had open corrective cardiac surgery for congenital heart defects. Thymus tissue was collected as surgical resects that were removed during corrective cardiac surgery. Both the thymic and the peripheral blood repertoires appeared to show biased V and J gene segment usage. The related research reported highly overlapping thymic TCR repertoires among unrelated individuals. The study used about eight infant thymus samples plus four related peripheral blood samples to characterize TCR alpha and beta repertoires. Donor ages ranging from about 6 to 244 days were recorded, and more than 5 male and a couple of female infants were included in the cohort. Thymocytes were released mechanically from tissue and stored at -70 °C as pellets of about 9-32 million cells. A QIAsymphony instrument was used to extract genomic DNA from frozen cell pellets. TCRB and TCRAD loci were amplified from a standardized quantity of quality-controlled genomic DNA using the immunoSEQ multiplex PCR assay. The V(D)J region was spanned by amplicons of a length sufficient to cover the CDR3 and to identify V and J genes. The amplicons were sequenced on an Illumina platform via the commercial immunoSEQ service. Primer bias and sequencing errors were corrected as previously described, and TCRAD and TCRB were defined on the basis of the IMGT database. The repertoires were analysed using immunoSEQ Analyzer 3.0 and VDJTools for basic statistics, V/J segment usage, diversity estimates, rarefaction and pairwise overlap. Diversity was estimated using the Chao1, ChaoE, Efron-Thisted, Shannon and inverse Simpson indices, and was also estimated on datasets down-sampled to the size of the smallest sample. Repertoire overlap was determined by strict matching of CDR3 nucleotide sequence, V gene and J gene, and Jaccard-based multidimensional scaling clustering was applied. On average, thymus samples gave roughly 800,000 unique TCRB clonotypes, whereas blood samples gave about 84,000.

This chain is built from TRBV28 and TRBJ1-1; TRBD1 fits 7 bases in the junction. The sample was thymocytes. This sequence was found in a boy under three years old with a congenital heart defect. Donor details come from another sample of the same person, matched by shared clones. This receptor carries the CDR3 CASSFGTDLEAFF. The nucleotide sequence is given as TGTGCCAGCAGTTTCGGGACAGACCTTGAAGCTTTCTTT.